This TCR beta chain was obtained from a study of blood T cells in healthy people across ages. Regarding the study as a whole: When set beside aged donors, long-lived donors presented more naive CD4+ cells and higher diversity. While age rose, TCR beta diversity per million T cells dropped in a roughly linear way.

CDR3 length: 13 residues. V lost 8 bases, J lost 2 bases, and 2 bases stayed unmatched. Concerning this clonotype: Its antigen is not known.

Alongside a J-beta primer mix, a sample-barcoded 5' primer served in a second PCR lasting 7 to 11 cycles. MiXCR, applied by TCRdb to the 5' RACE reads, yields one record per CDR3 protein. The sample includes 1.5 million to 2 million distinct CDR3 sequences, 28% of them seen just once. The donors, healthy Caucasians from Russia, were aged 6 to 90. Every sample gave at least 5 micrograms of total RNA when it was extracted. The sequencing sample was made of blood. The clonotype comes from a woman younger than 45 in good health. V and J are TRBV12-3 or TRBV12-4 and TRBJ1-1; 10 positions agree with TRBD1. The CDR3 region has the DNA TGTGCCAGCGGGACAGGGGCAAACACTGAAGCTTTCTTT. Translation gives CASGTGANTEAFF.